The present entry profiles one TCR beta chain with its context. The sample comes from a study of blood T cell repertoires in COVID-19. As for the study in general: PBMCs, B-cell-depleted T cells, or T cells were the source of the cDNA or gDNA that made up the material.

Germline lookup yields CDR1 SGHDT and CDR2 YYEEEE. The CDR3 covers 15 residues. V lost 6 bases and J lost 4; bases outside the gene matches: 7. In the original analysis: Amplification from reference gene primers served as the basis for estimated nucleated cell counts. The method was immunoSEQ multiplex PCR; TCRdb's version includes in-frame clones alone and lacks a portion of them. V, J and clone size derive from that table, while D and trimming were established from the DNA sequence. The table includes tens of thousands of clones, 75% to 95% detected once. Sequencing used peripheral blood. This TCR derives from a man aged 50 or older with active COVID-19. V and J are TRBV5-6 and TRBJ2-5; 12 bases align to TRBD1. The CDR3 region is CASNTGTGGRETQYF. In nucleotides, the CDR3 is TGTGCCAGCAACACCGGGACAGGGGGCCGAGAGACCCAGTACTTC.